This TCR beta chain was documented in a study of cytomegalovirus exposure and HLA in healthy donors. Of note for this clone: What it binds is not known.

This PCR relied on a set of 60 Vbeta primers and 13 Jbeta primers. The data were produced by immunoSEQ multiplex PCR, yet TCRdb's version contains in-frame clones alone and is incomplete. Of 70,000 to 95,000 clones listed, around 81% are singletons. Germline CDR1 MNHEY, CDR2 SVGAGI. V lost 2 bases and J 0 bases, leaving 5 bases between the germline ends. The CDR3 has 15 amino acids. Notes on the study in general: Across all donors, roughly uniform sequencing depth was an assumption of the presence/absence analyses.

Sequencing input: PBMCs. The chain uses TRBV6-5 and TRBJ2-6; D remains unclear. The TCR originated in a man aged 18 to 29 in good health and CMV-seronegative. The CDR3 region is CASSYQVSGANVLTF. The CDR3 DNA sequence: TGTGCCAGCAGTTACCAGGTCTCTGGGGCCAACGTCCTGACTTTC.